This TCR beta chain was documented in a study of blood T cell repertoires in COVID-19. In the study overall: Samples taken during acute and convalescent COVID-19 were collected in the United States, Italy and Spain. T cells, B-cell-depleted T cells, or PBMCs provided the cDNA or gDNA that served as material.

The CDR3 is 16 residues long. V was pared by 4 bases and J by 9 bases, with 21 bases between. The germline CDR1 and CDR2 sequences are KGHDR and SFDVKD. How the authors handled the data: Researchers report that nucleated cell counts were estimated from reference gene primer amplification. Produced via immunoSEQ multiplex PCR; TCRdb's table is partial and in-frame only. V, J and clone size are those of that table, while D and trimming were read from the DNA. The sample lists fewer than 60,000 clones, approximately 82% occurring once. The source is a man in his sixties with acute or convalescent COVID-19. The J gene is TRBJ2-1, the V gene TRBV24-1, with a possible D match to TRBD1 (6 bases). Sequenced sample: peripheral blood. This chain's CDR3 is CATSEAGAMGAGEQFF. The DNA of the CDR3 is TGTGCCACCAGTGAGGCCGGGGCCATGGGGGCCGGTGAGCAGTTCTTC.